This T cell receptor (beta chain) originates from a study of Graves' ophthalmopathy and Graves' hyperthyroidism. The overall study: Peripheral blood samples were taken at initial diagnosis, before any treatment.

Comment on this clonotype: The antigen is not known.

The CDR3 is made up of 14 amino acids. The ends were cut back, 0 bases at V and 8 bases at J, with 10 bases in the middle. From germline, CDR1 is MGHRA and CDR2 YSYEKL. General study findings and limits: Blood shared most expanded thyroid clonotypes above 0.001 frequency.

Researchers took RNA transcripts and amplified TCR beta CDR3 regions from them. RT-PCR in the first round used HTBI primers; a second-round multiplex PCR followed. TCRdb reanalysed the multiplex PCR reads using MiXCR and keeps one entry per CDR3 protein. The table has 200,000 to 250,000 distinct CDR3 sequences, around 50% seen once. This sequence originates from an adult man with Graves' ophthalmopathy. This chain joins TRBV4-1 and TRBJ1-4; D not certain. Sequencing was carried out using peripheral blood. For the CDR3, the DNA is TGCGCCAGCAGCCAAGAACCTGGAGGCGAAAAACTGTTTTTT. This translates into CASSQEPGGEKLFF.